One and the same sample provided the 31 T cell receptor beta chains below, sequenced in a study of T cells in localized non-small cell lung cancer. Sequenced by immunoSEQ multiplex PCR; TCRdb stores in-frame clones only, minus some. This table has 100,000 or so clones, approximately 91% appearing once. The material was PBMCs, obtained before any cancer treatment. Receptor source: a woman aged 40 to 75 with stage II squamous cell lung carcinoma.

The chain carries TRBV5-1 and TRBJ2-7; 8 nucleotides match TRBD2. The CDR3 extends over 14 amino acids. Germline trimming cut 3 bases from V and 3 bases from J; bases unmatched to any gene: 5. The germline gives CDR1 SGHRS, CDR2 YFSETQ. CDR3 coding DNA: TGCGCCAGCAGCTCGACGGGGGGGAACTACGAGCAGTACTTC. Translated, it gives CASSSTGGNYEQYF.

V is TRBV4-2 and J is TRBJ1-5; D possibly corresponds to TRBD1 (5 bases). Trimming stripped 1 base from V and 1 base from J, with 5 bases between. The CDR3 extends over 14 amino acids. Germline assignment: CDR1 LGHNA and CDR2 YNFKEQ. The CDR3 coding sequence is TGTGCCAGCAGCCAAGCAGGGAGCAATCAGCCCCAGCATTTT. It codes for CASSQAGSNQPQHF.

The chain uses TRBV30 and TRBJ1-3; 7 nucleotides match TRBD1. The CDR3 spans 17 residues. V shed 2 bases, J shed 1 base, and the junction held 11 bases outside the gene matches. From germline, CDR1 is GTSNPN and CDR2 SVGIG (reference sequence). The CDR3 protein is CAWSLHRTGGSGNTIYF. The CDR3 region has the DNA TGTGCCTGGAGTCTTCACCGGACAGGAGGGTCTGGAAACACCATATATTTT. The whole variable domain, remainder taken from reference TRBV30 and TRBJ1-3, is SQTIHQWPATLVQPVGSPLSLECTVEGTSNPNLYWYRQAAGRGLQLLFYSVGIGQISSEVPQNLSASRPQDRQFILSSKKLLLSDSGFYLCAWSLHRTGGSGNTIYFGEGSWLTVV.

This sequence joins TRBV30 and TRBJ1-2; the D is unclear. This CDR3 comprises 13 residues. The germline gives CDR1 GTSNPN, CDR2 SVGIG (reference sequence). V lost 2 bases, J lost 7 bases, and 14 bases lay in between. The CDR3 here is CAWSREEGPGYTF. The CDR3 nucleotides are TGTGCCTGGAGTCGCGAGGAAGGGCCTGGCTACACCTTC.

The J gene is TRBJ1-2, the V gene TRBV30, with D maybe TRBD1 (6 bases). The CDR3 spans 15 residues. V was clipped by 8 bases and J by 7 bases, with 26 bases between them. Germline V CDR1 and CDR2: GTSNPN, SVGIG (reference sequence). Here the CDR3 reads CAVRLQGERASGYTF. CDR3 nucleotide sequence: TGTGCCGTCCGGCTACAGGGTGAGCGAGCGAGTGGCTACACCTTC.

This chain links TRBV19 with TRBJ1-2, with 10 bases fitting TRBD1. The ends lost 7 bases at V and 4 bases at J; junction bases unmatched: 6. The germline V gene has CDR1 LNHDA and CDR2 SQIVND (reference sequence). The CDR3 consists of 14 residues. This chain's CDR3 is CASTRDRGSYGYTF. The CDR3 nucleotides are TGTGCCAGTACCCGGGACAGGGGCTCCTATGGCTACACCTTC.

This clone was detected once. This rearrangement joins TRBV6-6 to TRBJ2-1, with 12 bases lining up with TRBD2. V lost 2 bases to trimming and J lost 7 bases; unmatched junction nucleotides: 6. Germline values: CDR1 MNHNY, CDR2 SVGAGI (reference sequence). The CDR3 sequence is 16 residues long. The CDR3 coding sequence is TGTGCCAGCAGTTACGGTTCTAGCGGGAGGGGGAATGAGCAGTTCTTC. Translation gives CASSYGSSGRGNEQFF.

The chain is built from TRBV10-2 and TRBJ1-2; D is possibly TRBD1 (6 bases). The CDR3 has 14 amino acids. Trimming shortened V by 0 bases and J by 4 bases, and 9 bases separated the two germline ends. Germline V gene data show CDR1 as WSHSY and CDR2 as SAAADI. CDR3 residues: CASSESRGFYGYTF. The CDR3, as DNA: TGCGCCAGCAGTGAGTCGAGGGGGTTCTATGGCTACACCTTC.

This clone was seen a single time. The DNA of the CDR3 is TGTGCCAGCACCTTGGACAGGGAGGTTCACGAGCAGTACTTC. It is translated as CASTLDREVHEQYF. V and J are TRBV11-2 and TRBJ2-7, with 8 bases matching TRBD1. The CDR3 runs 14 residues. V lost 7 bases to trimming and J lost 5 bases; unmatched junction nucleotides: 10. CDR1 and CDR2 (germline): SGHAT, FQNNGV.

Written as DNA, the CDR3 is TGCGCCACCTCTAAAGGGGGGATTGGAAACTACAATGAGCAGTTCTTC. It codes for CATSKGGIGNYNEQFF. This chain uses TRBV10-1 with TRBJ2-1; D assignment may be TRBD1 or TRBD2 (6 bases each). Germline loops: CDR1 WNHNN, CDR2 SYGVQD (reference sequence). This CDR3 has 16 amino acids. Trimming cost V 10 bases and J 3 bases, with 22 bases left between them.

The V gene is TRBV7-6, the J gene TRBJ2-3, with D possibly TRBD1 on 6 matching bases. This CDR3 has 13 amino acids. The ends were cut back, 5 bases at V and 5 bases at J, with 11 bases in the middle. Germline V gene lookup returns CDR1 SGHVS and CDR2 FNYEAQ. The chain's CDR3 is CASSRLRGDTQYF. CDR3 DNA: TGTGCCAGCAGCCGACTCAGGGGAGATACGCAGTATTTT.

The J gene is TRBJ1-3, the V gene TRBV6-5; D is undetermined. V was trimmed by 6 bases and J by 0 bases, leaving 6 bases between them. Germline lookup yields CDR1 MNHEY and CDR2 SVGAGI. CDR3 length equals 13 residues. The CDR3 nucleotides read TGTGCCAGCAGGGCTGTCTCTGGAAACACCATATATTTT. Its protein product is CASRAVSGNTIYF.

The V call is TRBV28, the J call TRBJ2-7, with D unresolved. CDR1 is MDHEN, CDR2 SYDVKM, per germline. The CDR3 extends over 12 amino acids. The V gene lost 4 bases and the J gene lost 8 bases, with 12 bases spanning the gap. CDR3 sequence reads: CASSYTPGQQYF. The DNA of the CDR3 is TGTGCCAGCAGTTACACACCCGGTCAGCAGTACTTC.

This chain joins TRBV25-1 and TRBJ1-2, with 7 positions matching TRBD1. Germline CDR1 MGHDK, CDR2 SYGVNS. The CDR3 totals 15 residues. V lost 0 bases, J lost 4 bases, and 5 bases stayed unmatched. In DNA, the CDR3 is TGTGCCAGCAGTGAATATAAGGGGGCGGGCTATGGCTACACCTTC. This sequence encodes CASSEYKGAGYGYTF.

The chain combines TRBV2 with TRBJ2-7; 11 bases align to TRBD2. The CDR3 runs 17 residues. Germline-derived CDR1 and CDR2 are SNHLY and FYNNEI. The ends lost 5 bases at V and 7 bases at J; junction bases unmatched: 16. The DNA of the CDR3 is TGTGCCAGCAGTAGAACCCTACTAGCGGGAGCAATGGGGGAGCAGTACTTC. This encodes CASSRTLLAGAMGEQYF.

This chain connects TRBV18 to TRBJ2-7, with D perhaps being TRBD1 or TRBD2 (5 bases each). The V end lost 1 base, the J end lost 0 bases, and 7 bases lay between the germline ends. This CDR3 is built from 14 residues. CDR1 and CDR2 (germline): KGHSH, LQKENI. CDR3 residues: CASSPLGGSYEQYF. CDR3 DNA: TGTGCCAGCTCACCACTTGGGGGCTCCTACGAGCAGTACTTC.

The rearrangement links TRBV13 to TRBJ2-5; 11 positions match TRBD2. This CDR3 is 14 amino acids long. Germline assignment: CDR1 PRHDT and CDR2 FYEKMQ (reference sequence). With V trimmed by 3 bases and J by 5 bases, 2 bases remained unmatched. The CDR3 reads CASSFSGRGETQYF. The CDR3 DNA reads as TGTGCCAGCAGCTTTAGCGGGAGGGGGGAGACCCAGTACTTC.

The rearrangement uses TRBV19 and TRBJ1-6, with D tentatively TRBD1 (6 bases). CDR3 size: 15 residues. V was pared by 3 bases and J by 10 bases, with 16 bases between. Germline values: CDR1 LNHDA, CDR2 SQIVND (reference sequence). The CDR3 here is CASSIQGTSGSPLHF. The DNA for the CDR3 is TGTGCCAGTAGTATTCAGGGGACCTCCGGATCACCCCTCCACTTT.

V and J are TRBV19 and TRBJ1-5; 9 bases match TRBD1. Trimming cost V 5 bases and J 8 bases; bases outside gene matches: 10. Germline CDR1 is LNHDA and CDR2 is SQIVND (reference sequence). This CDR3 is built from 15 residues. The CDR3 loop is CASSGTGTGREPQHF. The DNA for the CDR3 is TGTGCCAGTAGTGGAACTGGGACAGGGAGGGAGCCCCAGCATTTT.

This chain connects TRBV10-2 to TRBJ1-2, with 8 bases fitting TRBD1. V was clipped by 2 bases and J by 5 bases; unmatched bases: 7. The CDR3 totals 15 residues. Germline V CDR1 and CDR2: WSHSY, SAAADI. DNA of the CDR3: TGCGCCAGCAGTGAGGCAGGGGGCGCAGGATATGGCTACACCTTC. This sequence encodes CASSEAGGAGYGYTF.

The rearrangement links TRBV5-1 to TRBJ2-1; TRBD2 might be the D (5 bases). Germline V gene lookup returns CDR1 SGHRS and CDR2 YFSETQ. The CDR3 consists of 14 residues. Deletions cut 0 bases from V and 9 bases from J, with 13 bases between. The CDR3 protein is CASSLEDTRGEQFF. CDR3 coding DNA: TGCGCCAGCAGCTTGGAGGATACTCGGGGTGAGCAGTTCTTC.

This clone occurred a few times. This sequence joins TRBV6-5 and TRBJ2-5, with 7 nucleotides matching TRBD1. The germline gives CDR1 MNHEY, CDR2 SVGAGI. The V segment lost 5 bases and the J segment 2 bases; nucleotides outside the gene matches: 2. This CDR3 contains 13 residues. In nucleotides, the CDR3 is TGTGCCAGCAGTGGGACAGAGCAAGAGACCCAGTACTTC. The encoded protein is CASSGTEQETQYF.

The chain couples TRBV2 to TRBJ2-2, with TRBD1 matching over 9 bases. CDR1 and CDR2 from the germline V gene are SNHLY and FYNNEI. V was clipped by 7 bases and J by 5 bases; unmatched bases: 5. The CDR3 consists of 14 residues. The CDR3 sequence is CASINRGRTGELFF. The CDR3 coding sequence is TGTGCCAGCATTAACAGGGGGCGAACCGGGGAGCTGTTTTTT.

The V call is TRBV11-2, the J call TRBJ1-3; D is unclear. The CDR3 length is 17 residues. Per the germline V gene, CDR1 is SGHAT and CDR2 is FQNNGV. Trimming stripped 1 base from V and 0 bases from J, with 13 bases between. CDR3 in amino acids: CASSLGPDSGSGNTIYF. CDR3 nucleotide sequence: TGTGCCAGCAGCTTAGGCCCCGACTCAGGCTCTGGAAACACCATATATTTT.

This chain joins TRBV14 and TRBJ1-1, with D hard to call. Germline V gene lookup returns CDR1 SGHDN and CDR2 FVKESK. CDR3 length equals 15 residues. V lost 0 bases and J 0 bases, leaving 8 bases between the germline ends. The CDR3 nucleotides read TGTGCCAGCAGCCAAGATTTCGGGCTGAACACTGAAGCTTTCTTT. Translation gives CASSQDFGLNTEAFF.

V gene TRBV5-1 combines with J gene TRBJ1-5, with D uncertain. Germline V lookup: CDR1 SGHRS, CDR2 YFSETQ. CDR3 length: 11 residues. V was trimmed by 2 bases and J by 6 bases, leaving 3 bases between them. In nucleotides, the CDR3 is TGCGCCAGCAGCTTCGGTCAGCCCCAGCATTTT. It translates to CASSFGQPQHF. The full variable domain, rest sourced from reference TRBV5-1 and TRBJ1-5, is KAGVTQTPRYLIKTRGQQVTLSCSPISGHRSVSWYQQTPGQGLQFLFEYFSETQRNKGNFPGRFSGRQFSNSRSEMNVSTLELGDSALYLCASSFGQPQHFGDGTRLSIL.

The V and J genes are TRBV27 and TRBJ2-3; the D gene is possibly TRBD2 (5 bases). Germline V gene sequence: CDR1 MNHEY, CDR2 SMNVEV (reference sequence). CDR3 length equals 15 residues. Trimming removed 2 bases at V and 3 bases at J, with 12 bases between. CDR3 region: CASSLNAGGTDTQYF. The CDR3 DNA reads TGTGCCAGCAGTTTAAACGCGGGCGGGACAGATACGCAGTATTTT.

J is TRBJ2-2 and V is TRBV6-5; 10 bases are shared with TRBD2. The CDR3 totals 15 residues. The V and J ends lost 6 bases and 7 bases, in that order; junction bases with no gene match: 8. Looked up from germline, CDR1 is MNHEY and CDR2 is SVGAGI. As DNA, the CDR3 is TGTGCCAGCAGGCCCGGGACTAGCGTAGTCGGGGAGCTGTTTTTT. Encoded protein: CASRPGTSVVGELFF.

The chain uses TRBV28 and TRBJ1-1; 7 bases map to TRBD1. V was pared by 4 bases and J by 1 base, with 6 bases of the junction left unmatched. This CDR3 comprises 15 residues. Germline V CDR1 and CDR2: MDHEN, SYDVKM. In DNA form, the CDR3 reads TGTGCCAGCAGTTCAATCCGGGACAGGAACACTGAAGCTTTCTTT. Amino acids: CASSSIRDRNTEAFF.

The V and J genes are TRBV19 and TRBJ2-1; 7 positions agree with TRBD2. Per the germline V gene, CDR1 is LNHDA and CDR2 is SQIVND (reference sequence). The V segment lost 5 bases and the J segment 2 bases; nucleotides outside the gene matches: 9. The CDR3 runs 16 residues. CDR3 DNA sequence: TGTGCCAGTAGTCCCTCCCTCGCGGGAGCCTACAATGAGCAGTTCTTC. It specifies CASSPSLAGAYNEQFF. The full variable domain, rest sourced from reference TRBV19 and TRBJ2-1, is DGGITQSPKYLFRKEGQNVTLSCEQNLNHDAMYWYRQDPGQGLRLIYYSQIVNDFQKGDIAEGYSVSREKKESFPLTVTSAQKNPTAFYLCASSPSLAGAYNEQFFGPGTRLTVL.

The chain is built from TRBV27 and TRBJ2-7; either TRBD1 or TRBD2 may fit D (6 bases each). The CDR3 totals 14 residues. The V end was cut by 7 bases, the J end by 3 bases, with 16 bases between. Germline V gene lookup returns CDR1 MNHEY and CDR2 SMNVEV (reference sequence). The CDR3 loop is CASKGRDNYYEQYF. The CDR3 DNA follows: TGTGCCAGCAAGGGGCGGGACAACTACTACGAGCAGTACTTC.